The 13 T cell receptor beta chains in this list originate from one sample, sequenced in a study of radiotherapy plus CTLA-4 blockade in lung cancer. Sequencing used immunoSEQ multiplex PCR; TCRdb keeps in-frame clones, though not all of them. The data hold more than 40,000 clones, with 60% to 80% observed a single time. Sample: peripheral blood, taken from a patient treated with radiotherapy plus ipilimumab. The receptor set was obtained from a human donor with non-small cell lung cancer who had stable disease on radiotherapy plus ipilimumab.

V usage is TRBV5-5 and J usage is TRBJ1-1; D unclear. Trimming took 0 bases from V and 2 from J, leaving 11 bases between them. The CDR3 spans 15 residues. Germline CDR1 reads SGHKS; CDR2 reads YYEKEE (reference sequence). The CDR3 DNA reads as TGTGCCAGCAGCTTGGGGTCCAGGAGTAACACTGAAGCTTTCTTT. It specifies CASSLGSRSNTEAFF.

The CDR3: CASSSPDRGRGDTQYF. The CDR3 coding sequence is TGTGCCAGCAGTTCTCCGGACAGGGGGCGTGGAGATACGCAGTATTTT. The V and J genes are TRBV6-5 and TRBJ2-3; the match to TRBD1 covers 11 bases. Germline V CDR1 and CDR2: MNHEY, SVGAGI. V shed 4 bases and J 5 bases; nucleotides not matched to a gene: 8. The CDR3 is 16 residues long.

The chain recombines TRBV6-1 with TRBJ2-5, with 12 bases aligning to TRBD2. CDR3 length equals 15 residues. Trimming removed 1 base from V and 7 bases from J; junction bases left unmatched: 4. Germline CDR1 and CDR2: MNHNS and SASEGT. The CDR3 bases are TGTGCCAGCAGTGAAGAAGGACTAGCGGGGACGACCCAGTACTTC. This gives the protein CASSEEGLAGTTQYF.

V and J are TRBV4-3 and TRBJ2-7, with TRBD1 as a possible D gene (5 bases). The ends were cut back, 0 bases at V and 0 bases at J, with 9 bases in the middle. Germline CDR1 and CDR2: LGHNA and YSLEER. This CDR3 comprises 15 residues. CDR3 nucleotides: TGCGCCAGCAGCCAAGACAGGACAAGCTCCTACGAGCAGTACTTC. Translation: CASSQDRTSSYEQYF.

In regard to this clone: The DNA is left out, because the CDR3 cannot be placed on it with certainty; the CDR3 is given as TCRdb lists it. The J gene is TRBJ2-7, the V gene TRBV27; the table calls TRBD1, which could not be checked here. Both ends counted, the CDR3 spans 14 residues. Germline lookup yields CDR1 MNHEY and CDR2 SMNVEV (reference sequence). The CDR3 protein is CASSSSVGPYKQYF.

The chain has TRBV9 and TRBJ1-1, with TRBD1 matching 9 bases. CDR1 and CDR2 (germline): SGDLS, YYNGEE. This CDR3 region has 15 residues. The V segment lost 4 bases and the J segment 2 bases; nucleotides outside the gene matches: 6. This CDR3 is CASSLPTGGNTEAFF. In nucleotides, the CDR3 is TGTGCCAGCAGCCTACCGACAGGGGGAAACACTGAAGCTTTCTTT. Supplemented by reference TRBV9 and TRBJ1-1, the full variable domain reads DSGVTQTPKHLITATGQRVTLRCSPRSGDLSVYWYQQSLDQGLQFLIQYYNGEERAKGNILERFSAQQFPDLHSELNLSSLELGDSALYFCASSLPTGGNTEAFFGQGTRLTVV.

This chain joins TRBV5-1 and TRBJ1-3; D remains ambiguous. The CDR3 has 16 residues. V was clipped by 2 bases and J by 4 bases, with 16 bases between them. Germline assignment: CDR1 SGHRS and CDR2 YFSETQ. The CDR3 reads CASSLGPLTGGNTIYF. For the CDR3, the DNA is TGCGCCAGCAGCTTAGGTCCCCTCACCGGAGGAAACACCATATATTTT.

V and J are TRBV7-2 and TRBJ1-3; D not certain. This CDR3 is built from 18 residues. Germline V lookup: CDR1 SGHTA, CDR2 FQGNSA. V lost 1 base and J lost 0, with 16 bases in between. The DNA of the CDR3 is TGTGCCAGCAGCTTAGTCGGAACCGGGAGCCACTCTGGAAACACCATATATTTT. This translates into CASSLVGTGSHSGNTIYF.

The rearrangement uses TRBV28 and TRBJ1-2; D is unclear. Germline assignment: CDR1 MDHEN and CDR2 SYDVKM. Between the trimmed V and J ends, which lost 5 bases and 4 bases, there was a span of 20 bases. This CDR3 has 16 residues. The CDR3 DNA reads TGTGCCAGCAGTGACCTTAGGGCAGAGACATCCTATGGCTACACCTTC. This codes for CASSDLRAETSYGYTF.

The rearrangement joins TRBV7-6 to TRBJ2-5; D not certain. V was trimmed by 1 base and J by 0 bases, leaving 6 bases between them. The CDR3 length is 14 residues. The V gene's germline CDR1 is SGHVS and CDR2 FNYEAQ. The CDR3 DNA reads as TGTGCCAGCAGCTTAGAGGCTCACCAAGAGACCCAGTACTTC. It encodes CASSLEAHQETQYF. Full variable domain (remainder filled in from reference TRBV7-6 and TRBJ2-5): GAGVSQSPRYKVTKRGQDVALRCDPISGHVSLYWYRQALGQGPEFLTYFNYEAQQDKSGLPNDRFSAERPEGSISTLTIQRTEQRDSAMYRCASSLEAHQETQYFGPGTRLLVL.

This sequence joins TRBV11-2 and TRBJ2-7; D is tentatively TRBD1 or TRBD2 (6 bases each). The germline V and J ends were trimmed by 1 base and 6 bases, with 10 bases remaining between them. Germline loops: CDR1 SGHAT, CDR2 FQNNGV. The CDR3 covers 13 residues. In DNA, the CDR3 is TGTGCCAGCAGCTTAGTGGGGGGCGGCGAGCAGTACGTC. Translation gives CASSLVGGGEQYV.

This chain connects TRBV5-4 to TRBJ2-2, with 9 bases lining up with TRBD1. The CDR3 is 16 residues long. Trimming at V came to 2 bases and at J to 6 bases, leaving 8 bases not matched to a gene. Germline CDR1 SGHNT, CDR2 YYREEE (reference sequence). Here the CDR3 DNA reads TGTGCCAGCAGCTTCGGACAGGGGCTGAAATCCGGGGAGCTGTTTTTT. Amino acid sequence: CASSFGQGLKSGELFF.

This clone has only a few counts. The V call is TRBV6-1, the J call TRBJ1-6; possible D gene TRBD1, 5 bases. Between the trimmed V and J ends, which lost 4 bases and 11 bases, there was a span of 12 bases. The CDR3 totals 13 residues. Germline V gene lookup returns CDR1 MNHNS and CDR2 SASEGT. Written as DNA, the CDR3 is TGTGCCAGCAGTGGAACAGGTTCCCCACCCCTCCACTTT. Translating gives CASSGTGSPPLHF.